This TCR beta chain was identified during a study of blood T cell repertoires in COVID-19. Study at large: COVID-19 samples from acute and convalescent phases originated in the United States, Italy and Spain. T cells, B-cell-depleted T cells, or PBMCs supplied cDNA or gDNA.

Only in-frame clones appear in the TCRdb table, and some are missing; sequencing was by immunoSEQ multiplex PCR. The repertoire holds around 250,000 clones, with approximately 81% as singletons. The CDR3 spans 12 residues. Deletions cut 7 bases from V and 4 bases from J, with 11 bases between. Germline V gives CDR1 MDHEN, CDR2 SYDVKM. This TCR came from a woman aged 45-60 years who had been exposed to COVID-19. The specimen was PBMCs or T cells enriched from blood (not recorded which). The chain joins TRBV28 to TRBJ2-7, with a weak D call TRBD1 (6 bases). CDR3 loop: CASTQQGYEQYF. CDR3 DNA sequence: TGTGCCAGCACCCAACAGGGTTACGAGCAGTACTTC. The variable domain in full, completed from reference TRBV28 and TRBJ2-7, reads DVKVTQSSRYLVKRTGEKVFLECVQDMDHENMFWYRQDPGLGLRLIYFSYDVKMKEKGDIPEGYSVSREKKERFSLILESASTNQTSMYLCASTQQGYEQYFGPGTRLTVT.